This T cell receptor beta chain was recorded in a study of B cell selection in AIRE deficiency (dated by TCRdb to between 2018 and 2020). Broadly, across the study: Researchers compared TCRbeta repertoires of sorted blood CD4+ conventional T cells and regulatory T cells in AIRE-deficient patients with those in healthy controls. The TCR-sequenced cohort comprised about five AIRE-deficient APECED patients and about five healthy control donors. Paper-wide results and their limitations: Among fewer than 4,000 shared Treg TCRbeta sequences, about 32% were shared exclusively by healthy donors and roughly 9% exclusively by patients, which suggests that Treg selection is less efficient in the absence of AIRE. Approximately 30% of the Treg TCRbeta sequences shared among healthy donors were detected in patient Tconv cells, suggesting that Treg-biased clones are diverted into the Tconv compartment. In terms of TCRBV gene usage, CDR3 length and TCR diversity, Tconv and Treg cells from AIRE-deficient patients looked similar to Tconv and Treg cells from healthy donors. Only TCRbeta chains were sequenced; roughly a third of shared healthy-donor Treg sequences also occurred in healthy Tconv, possibly because of differing TCRalpha chains. Shared Treg sequences had shorter CDR3s, reflecting a bias toward rearrangements with few non-templated nucleotide insertions.

Cut back by 1 base and 2 bases, the V and J ends lie 14 bases apart. The CDR3 goes from the cysteine to the phenylalanine over 16 residues. The kept DNA is CDR3 alone, 48 bases in frame from the first base. CDR1 and CDR2 are read off the germline V gene as SGHVS and FNYEAQ. The immunoSEQ platform was used for TCRbeta chain sequencing. In the authors' own workflow: Some 1.2x10^5 distinct in-frame TCRbeta sequences from patients and 130,000 to 150,000 from healthy donors were obtained from pooled conventional T cell repertoires. Treg TCRbeta sequences found in two or more individuals were classed as public, and these public Treg TCRbeta sequences were then looked for in Tconv repertoires. Differences between groups were assessed using Mann-Whitney U tests with Bonferroni-Dunn correction in GraphPad Prism 7.03. Held by TCRdb, this immuneACCESS table contains in-frame sequences only and omits some clones. Under half of the omission traces to an unresolved V gene where checked; the cause of the rest is unknown. For V, J and clone size, that table is used; D and trimming come from the DNA. The sample table shows 22,000 or so clones, and 97% are seen once. Jointly, the top ten make up over 0.25% of the sample.

Concerning this clone: No antigen is known for it. No much larger clonotype is one base removed from it; base qualities were not supplied.

Conventional CD4 T cells were sorted as cells that were CD4+CD127+. The AIRE-deficient patients had APECED syndrome. Sorting of Tconv and Treg cells intended for TCRbeta sequencing was performed on a FACSAria flow cytometer. The sorted cells were collected in 5-ml round-bottom polystyrene tubes, and the dry cell pellets were frozen at -80 degrees C prior to sequencing. Sequenced sample: conventional CD4+ T cells sorted from PBMCs. The origin of this receptor is a human donor with AIRE deficiency. The V and J segments used are TRBV7-6 and TRBJ2-5, and perhaps TRBD1 as D gene, on 6 matching bases. The CDR3 region: CASSLGPPRGQETQYF. The nucleotide sequence is given as TGTGCCAGCAGCTTAGGACCGCCAAGGGGGCAAGAGACCCAGTACTTC.